This T cell receptor (beta chain) was recorded in a study of cytomegalovirus exposure and HLA in healthy donors. A multiplex PCR was run with 60 Vbeta primers and 13 Jbeta primers. The protocol was immunoSEQ multiplex PCR, while the TCRdb copy is restricted to in-frame clones and leaves out a portion. The repertoire holds under 200,000 clones, with over 70% as singletons. CDR3 length equals 16 residues. V lost 4 bases, J lost 4 bases, and 17 bases lay in between. CDR1 is MDHEN, CDR2 SYDVKM, per germline. The study, taken as a whole, reports: Immune exposure information available was restricted to CMV serostatus.

With respect to this clone: Its antigen remains unidentified.

The sequenced sample consisted of PBMCs. This sequence originates from a man aged 45-65 years in good health and CMV-seropositive. The chain combines TRBV28 with TRBJ1-3; no definite D call. The CDR3 DNA is TGTGCCAGCAGTTCGAGGACTGATCTTGAGGGAAACACCATATATTTT. Its protein product is CASSSRTDLEGNTIYF.